These 8 T cell receptor beta chains came from one sample sequenced in a study of T cell responses to AZD1222 COVID-19 vaccine. Repertoires were generated with immunoSEQ multiplex PCR, while TCRdb's copy carries only in-frame clones and drops some. This table holds around 160,000 clones, 75% to 85% found once. The material sequenced was peripheral blood, taken on day 0 of MenACWY control vaccination. The receptors come from an adult in good health.

The chain carries TRBV10-3 and TRBJ1-4, with D maybe TRBD1 (5 bases). CDR1 is ENHRY, CDR2 SYGVKD, per germline. The CDR3 loop spans 14 amino acids. V was cut by 10 bases and J by 4 bases, with 16 bases left in between. Here the CDR3 DNA reads TGTGCCACACAACCGGGACCCAGTAATGAAAAACTGTTTTTT. Translating it yields CATQPGPSNEKLFF.

The chain joins TRBV7-6 to TRBJ1-3; no clear D. V lost 5 bases and J lost 0, with 11 bases in between. Germline lookup yields CDR1 SGHVS and CDR2 FNYEAQ. The length of the CDR3 is 15 residues. CDR3 region: CASSPQSSSGNTIYF. CDR3 DNA: TGTGCCAGCAGCCCCCAAAGTAGCTCTGGAAACACCATATATTTT.

The chain carries TRBV5-4 and TRBJ2-1, with 10 bases that match TRBD2. This CDR3 is built from 15 residues. Germline values: CDR1 SGHNT, CDR2 YYREEE (reference sequence). J gave up 4 bases and V 4 bases, and 5 bases lay outside the gene matches. Here the CDR3 DNA reads TGTGCCAGCAGCGGACCGGGACTAGCGTACAATGAGCAGTTCTTC. Protein product: CASSGPGLAYNEQFF.

The chain combines TRBV7-8 with TRBJ1-5, with 7 bases fitting TRBD1. The J segment lost 7 bases and the V segment lost 1 base, leaving 1 base of the junction unmatched. Germline-derived CDR1 and CDR2 are SGHVS and FQNEAQ. The length of the CDR3 is 13 residues. CDR3 coding DNA: TGTGCCAGCAGCTTAGACAGGGGCCAGCCCCAGCATTTT. It codes for CASSLDRGQPQHF.

In DNA, the CDR3 is TGTGCCAGCAGTGGAGACGGCCTTAGCAATCAGCCCCAGCATTTT. It encodes CASSGDGLSNQPQHF. J is TRBJ1-5 and V is TRBV2; D gene uncertain. The V end lost 4 bases, the J end lost 0 bases, and 10 bases lay between the germline ends. From germline, CDR1 is SNHLY and CDR2 FYNNEI. The CDR3 is 15 residues long.

The chain combines TRBV7-8 with TRBJ2-7; 8 bases are a match to TRBD1. The CDR3 covers 14 residues. Trimming at V came to 5 bases and at J to 8 bases, leaving 11 bases not matched to a gene. Germline V gene data show CDR1 as SGHVS and CDR2 as FQNEAQ. CDR3 coding DNA: TGTGCCAGCAGCCAGGACAGGGAGAGGTCGCAGCAGTACGTC. Translated, it gives CASSQDRERSQQYV.

The chain has TRBV7-2 and TRBJ1-4, with D hard to call. CDR1 and CDR2 (germline): SGHTA, FQGNSA. The germline V and J ends were trimmed by 2 bases and 6 bases, with 16 bases remaining between them. This CDR3 spans 16 amino acids. The CDR3 sequence: CASSLPHLWMDEKLFF. The CDR3 DNA reads TGTGCCAGCAGCTTACCCCACCTCTGGATGGATGAAAAACTGTTTTTT.

The genes are TRBV7-3 and TRBJ2-1; a weak D match, TRBD2 (7 bases). V was cut by 4 bases and J by 6 bases, with 10 bases left in between. This CDR3 has 13 residues. CDR1 SGHTA and CDR2 FQGTGA come from the germline V gene. CDR3 in DNA: TGTGCCAGCAGCTCGGGGGGCCCCAATGAGCAGTTCTTC. Protein: CASSSGGPNEQFF.